Below are 15 T cell receptor beta chains sequenced from a single sample in a study of human T cells and chemical hapten exposure. This sample's time point: pre-sensitization, week 0. Treatment of the sample: therapeutic diphenylcyclopropenone sensitization with weekly scalp DPC. TCRdb passed the RACE reads through MiXCR, listing each CDR3 protein once. The sample carries approximately 320,000 distinct CDR3 sequences, 4.5% to 5.5% recorded once. The starting material was whole blood, obtained in connection with sensitization to the hapten diphenylcyclopropenone (DPC). These receptors were taken from a woman younger than 35 with alopecia areata. Some clones in this sample may be carry-over from other donors' samples.

The chain couples TRBV27 to TRBJ2-3; 9 bases fit TRBD1. CDR1 and CDR2 from the germline V gene are MNHEY and SMNVEV (reference sequence). J lost 4 bases, V lost 5 bases, and 4 bases had no gene match. The CDR3 contains 14 residues. The CDR3 loop is CASSRDREADTQYF. The CDR3 DNA is TGTGCCAGCAGTCGGGACAGGGAGGCAGATACGCAGTATTTT.

The chain combines TRBV7-9 with TRBJ1-2, with 12 bases aligning to TRBD1. The trim removed 5 bases at V and 4 bases at J, leaving 11 bases unmatched. CDR3 length equals 17 residues. Germline CDR1 SEHNR, CDR2 FQNEAQ (reference sequence). For the CDR3, the DNA is TGTGCCAGCAGCCCCGGGACAGGGGGCGCGATGACCTATGGCTACACCTTC. Protein: CASSPGTGGAMTYGYTF.

This clonotype was seen more than once but under ten times. The J gene is TRBJ1-5, the V gene TRBV7-2; the D is unclear. The CDR3 runs 14 residues. Trimming left V 2 bases short and J 3 bases short, with 8 bases between. CDR1 and CDR2 from the germline V gene are SGHTA and FQGNSA. The CDR3 sequence: CASSLHTDNQPQHF. The CDR3 nucleotides are TGTGCCAGCAGCTTACATACAGACAATCAGCCCCAGCATTTT.

The V call is TRBV12-3 or TRBV12-4, the J call TRBJ1-5; D gene unclear. Trimming pared 1 base from V and 3 bases from J, leaving 7 bases between. CDR3 length: 14 amino acids. The CDR3 loop reads CASSLEDLNQPQHF. The CDR3 DNA is TGTGCCAGCAGTTTAGAGGACCTCAATCAGCCCCAGCATTTT.

This clonotype was seen ten or more times. The chain recombines TRBV5-1 with TRBJ2-5, with a possible D match to TRBD1 (6 bases). The CDR3 runs 14 residues. With 0 bases removed from V and 3 bases from J, the gap between germline ends came to 9 bases. CDR1 SGHRS and CDR2 YFSETQ come from the germline V gene. The CDR3 sequence: CASSLGGQEETQYF. CDR3 in DNA: TGCGCCAGCAGCTTGGGGGGGCAGGAAGAGACCCAGTACTTC. Complete variable domain (other parts from reference TRBV5-1 and TRBJ2-5): KAGVTQTPRYLIKTRGQQVTLSCSPISGHRSVSWYQQTPGQGLQFLFEYFSETQRNKGNFPGRFSGRQFSNSRSEMNVSTLELGDSALYLCASSLGGQEETQYFGPGTRLLVL.

At least ten counts were recorded for this clonotype. This chain joins TRBV6-5 and TRBJ1-5; a weak D match, TRBD1 (5 bases). Germline V gene sequence: CDR1 MNHEY, CDR2 SVGAGI. The V gene lost 6 bases and the J gene lost 9 bases, with 15 bases spanning the gap. The CDR3 runs to 13 residues. The CDR3 loop reads CASRMVTEGPQHF. In nucleotides, the CDR3 is TGTGCCAGCAGGATGGTGACAGAGGGGCCCCAGCATTTT.

This clonotype occurred a few times. J is TRBJ1-2 and V is TRBV3-1, with 8 nucleotides matching TRBD1. Germline CDR1 reads LGHDT; CDR2 reads YNNKEL (reference sequence). The CDR3 runs to 17 residues. Losses at the gene ends were 1 base for V and 7 bases for J; bases not matched to a gene: 14. The CDR3 reads CASSQGSTAGGASGYTF. CDR3 coding DNA: TGTGCCAGCAGCCAAGGATCCACGGCAGGGGGCGCCTCTGGCTACACCTTC.

This clonotype came up a few times. V is TRBV7-9 and J is TRBJ1-1, with 7 bases fitting TRBD1. Germline V gene lookup returns CDR1 SEHNR and CDR2 FQNEAQ (reference sequence). The CDR3 contains 11 residues. Germline trimming cut 5 bases from V and 10 bases from J; bases unmatched to any gene: 4. The CDR3 coding sequence is TGTGCCAGCAGCCCTGACAGGGTAGCTTTCTTT. Protein: CASSPDRVAFF.

In its sample, this clonotype was seen many times. The chain is built from TRBV19 and TRBJ2-1; D is tentatively TRBD1 or TRBD2 (5 bases each). V was clipped by 3 bases and J by 3 bases, with 12 bases between them. Looked up from germline, CDR1 is LNHDA and CDR2 is SQIVND (reference sequence). The CDR3 extends over 15 amino acids. CDR3 DNA sequence: TGTGCCAGTAGTATCGGGGCAGGGCTCTACAATGAGCAGTTCTTC. Translating gives CASSIGAGLYNEQFF.

This clonotype has only a few counts. The chain recombines TRBV20-1 with TRBJ1-5, with 8 bases that match TRBD1. Losses at the gene ends were 0 bases for V and 2 bases for J; bases not matched to a gene: 6. In germline, CDR1 is DFQATT, CDR2 SNEGSKA (reference sequence). The CDR3 spans 16 residues. CDR3 residues: CSARDRETGGNQPQHF. For the CDR3, the DNA is TGCAGTGCTAGAGATAGGGAGACAGGGGGCAATCAGCCCCAGCATTTT.

This clonotype was detected many times. The chain employs TRBV10-3 and TRBJ2-3; unclear D gene. The CDR3 has 15 residues. Deletions cut 4 bases from V and 0 bases from J, with 11 bases between. Germline CDR1 is ENHRY and CDR2 is SYGVKD. CDR3 residues: CAISAPDLSTDTQYF. DNA for the CDR3: TGTGCCATCAGTGCACCGGACCTTAGCACAGATACGCAGTATTTT.

Many counts were recorded for this clonotype. The chain uses TRBV12-3 or TRBV12-4 and TRBJ1-1; D is undetermined. The CDR3 is 13 residues long. Trimming cost V 5 bases and J 0 bases, with 7 bases left between them. CDR3 residues: CASSAVMNTEAFF. CDR3 nucleotides: TGTGCCAGCAGTGCCGTTATGAACACTGAAGCTTTCTTT.

This clonotype was seen a few times. The gene calls are TRBV6-6 and TRBJ2-3; no reliable D call. This CDR3 is built from 13 residues. CDR1 and CDR2 (germline): MNHNY, SVGAGI (reference sequence). The germline V and J ends were trimmed by 7 bases and 4 bases, with 12 bases remaining between them. The DNA for the CDR3 is TGTGCCAGCACGGGCCCGGGCGCAGATACGCAGTATTTT. Translated: CASTGPGADTQYF.

This clonotype appeared a few times. The chain carries TRBV4-3 and TRBJ2-6, with 9 positions matching TRBD1. V trimming: 0 bases; J trimming: 0 bases; junction bases outside the gene matches: 3. This CDR3 is built from 18 residues. CDR1 LGHNA and CDR2 YSLEER come from the germline V gene. DNA of the CDR3: TGCGCCAGCAGCCAAGAGACAGGGGGATACTCTGGGGCCAACGTCCTGACTTTC. Its translation is CASSQETGGYSGANVLTF.

This clonotype was counted a few times. The rearrangement uses TRBV10-3 and TRBJ1-1; 9 nucleotides agree with TRBD1. CDR3 length: 12 residues. V was clipped by 5 bases and J by 10 bases; unmatched bases: 5. CDR1 and CDR2 (germline): ENHRY, SYGVKD. The CDR3 DNA is TGTGCCATCAGTAGGACAGGGGTAGGAGCTTTCTTT. Protein product: CAISRTGVGAFF.